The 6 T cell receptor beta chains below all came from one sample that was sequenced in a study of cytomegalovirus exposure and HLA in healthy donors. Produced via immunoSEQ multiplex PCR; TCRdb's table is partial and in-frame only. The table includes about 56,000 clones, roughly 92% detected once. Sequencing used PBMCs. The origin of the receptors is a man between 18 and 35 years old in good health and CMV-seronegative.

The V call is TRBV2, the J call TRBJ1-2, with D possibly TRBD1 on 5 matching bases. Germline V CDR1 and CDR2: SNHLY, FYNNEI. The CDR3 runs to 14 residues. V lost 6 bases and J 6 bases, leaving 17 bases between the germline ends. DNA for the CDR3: TGTGCCAGCAGGGAGTTCCAGGGTGTCGATGGCTACACCTTC. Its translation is CASREFQGVDGYTF.

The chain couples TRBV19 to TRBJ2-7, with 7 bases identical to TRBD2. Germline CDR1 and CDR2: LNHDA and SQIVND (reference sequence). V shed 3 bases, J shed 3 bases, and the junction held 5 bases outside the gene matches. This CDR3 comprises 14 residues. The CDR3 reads CASSMGLTSYEQYF. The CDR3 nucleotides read TGTGCCAGTAGTATGGGACTAACCAGCTACGAGCAGTACTTC. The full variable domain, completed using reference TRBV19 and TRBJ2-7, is DGGITQSPKYLFRKEGQNVTLSCEQNLNHDAMYWYRQDPGQGLRLIYYSQIVNDFQKGDIAEGYSVSREKKESFPLTVTSAQKNPTAFYLCASSMGLTSYEQYFGPGTRLTVT.

The CDR3 is CASSIRDSTDTQYF. CDR3 sequence (DNA): TGTGCCAGCAGTATCCGGGACTCCACAGATACGCAGTATTTT. J is TRBJ2-3 and V is TRBV7-2; D may be TRBD2 (6 bases). Trimming cost V 6 bases and J 2 bases, with 12 bases left between them. This CDR3 contains 14 residues. Per germline, CDR1 SGHTA and CDR2 FQGNSA.

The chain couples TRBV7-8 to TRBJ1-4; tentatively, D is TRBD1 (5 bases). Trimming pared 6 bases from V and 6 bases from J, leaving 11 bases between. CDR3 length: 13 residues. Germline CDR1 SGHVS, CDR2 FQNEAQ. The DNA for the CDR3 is TGTGCCAGCAGACGCGGGGGGGATGAAAAACTGTTTTTT. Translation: CASRRGGDEKLFF. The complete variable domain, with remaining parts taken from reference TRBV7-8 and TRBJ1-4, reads GAGVSQSPRYKVAKRGQDVALRCDPISGHVSLFWYQQALGQGPEFLTYFQNEAQLDKSGLPSDRFFAERPEGSVSTLKIQRTQQEDSAVYLCASRRGGDEKLFFGSGTQLSVL.

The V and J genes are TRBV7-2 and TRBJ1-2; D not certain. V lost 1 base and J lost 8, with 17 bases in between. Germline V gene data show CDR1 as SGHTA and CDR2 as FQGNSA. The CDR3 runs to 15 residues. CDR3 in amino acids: CASSLGPYEGYGYTF. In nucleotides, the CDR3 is TGTGCCAGCAGCTTAGGCCCCTACGAGGGATACGGCTACACCTTC.

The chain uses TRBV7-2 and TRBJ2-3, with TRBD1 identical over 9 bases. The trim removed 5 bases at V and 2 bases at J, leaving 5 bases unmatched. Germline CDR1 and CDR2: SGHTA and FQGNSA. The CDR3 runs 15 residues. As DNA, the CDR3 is TGTGCCAGCAGCCTGGGACAGGGTTACACAGATACGCAGTATTTT. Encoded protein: CASSLGQGYTDTQYF.